This TCR beta chain was sequenced during a study of vaccination and CD4 T cells after COVID-19. Background on the study: The cells were exposed to overlapping spike peptides originating from SARS-CoV-2, HCoV-NL63, HCoV-OC43 and HCoV-229E for stimulation.

As regards this clonotype: What it recognizes is unknown.

Treatment reported: roughly 11-day PBMC culture with coronavirus spike peptide pools or control peptides (ViraFEST assay). Half the growth medium was swapped for new IL-2 medium on days 3 and 7. Germline CDR1 is MNHEY and CDR2 is SVGAGI. V lost 2 bases and J lost 5, with 17 bases in between. CDR3 length: 16 amino acids. Sequencing of the DNA from cultured CD4+ T cells was carried out with the Oncomine TCR Beta short-read assay. TCRdb reprocessed the PCR reads via MiXCR and lists one record per CDR3 protein. The sample has more than 12,000 distinct CDR3 sequences, approximately 60% seen once. This TCR was sampled from a human donor who had recovered from COVID-19. The sequenced sample consisted of CD4+ T cells from blood, cultured in vitro. The V and J genes are TRBV6-5 and TRBJ2-3; TRBD2 might be the D (6 bases). CDR3: CASSYGPGEVLDTQYF. The CDR3 DNA is TGTGCCAGCAGTTACGGCCCGGGAGAGGTGTTAGATACGCAGTATTTT.